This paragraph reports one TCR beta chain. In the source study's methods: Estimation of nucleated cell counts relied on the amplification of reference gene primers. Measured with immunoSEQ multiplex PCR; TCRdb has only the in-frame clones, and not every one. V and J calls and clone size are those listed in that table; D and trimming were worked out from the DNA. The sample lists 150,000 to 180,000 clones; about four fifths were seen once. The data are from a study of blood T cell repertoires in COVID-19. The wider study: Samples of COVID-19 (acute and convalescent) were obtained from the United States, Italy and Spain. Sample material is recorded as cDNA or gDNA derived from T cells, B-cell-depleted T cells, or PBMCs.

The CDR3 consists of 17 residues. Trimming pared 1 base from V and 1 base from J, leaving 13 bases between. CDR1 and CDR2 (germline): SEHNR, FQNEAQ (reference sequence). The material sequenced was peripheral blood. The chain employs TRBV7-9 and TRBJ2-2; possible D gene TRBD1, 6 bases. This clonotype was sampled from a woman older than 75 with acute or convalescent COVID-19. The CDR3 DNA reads TGTGCCAGCAGCTTAGGGTCCGGGACACTGAACACCGGGGAGCTGTTTTTT. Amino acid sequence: CASSLGSGTLNTGELFF.